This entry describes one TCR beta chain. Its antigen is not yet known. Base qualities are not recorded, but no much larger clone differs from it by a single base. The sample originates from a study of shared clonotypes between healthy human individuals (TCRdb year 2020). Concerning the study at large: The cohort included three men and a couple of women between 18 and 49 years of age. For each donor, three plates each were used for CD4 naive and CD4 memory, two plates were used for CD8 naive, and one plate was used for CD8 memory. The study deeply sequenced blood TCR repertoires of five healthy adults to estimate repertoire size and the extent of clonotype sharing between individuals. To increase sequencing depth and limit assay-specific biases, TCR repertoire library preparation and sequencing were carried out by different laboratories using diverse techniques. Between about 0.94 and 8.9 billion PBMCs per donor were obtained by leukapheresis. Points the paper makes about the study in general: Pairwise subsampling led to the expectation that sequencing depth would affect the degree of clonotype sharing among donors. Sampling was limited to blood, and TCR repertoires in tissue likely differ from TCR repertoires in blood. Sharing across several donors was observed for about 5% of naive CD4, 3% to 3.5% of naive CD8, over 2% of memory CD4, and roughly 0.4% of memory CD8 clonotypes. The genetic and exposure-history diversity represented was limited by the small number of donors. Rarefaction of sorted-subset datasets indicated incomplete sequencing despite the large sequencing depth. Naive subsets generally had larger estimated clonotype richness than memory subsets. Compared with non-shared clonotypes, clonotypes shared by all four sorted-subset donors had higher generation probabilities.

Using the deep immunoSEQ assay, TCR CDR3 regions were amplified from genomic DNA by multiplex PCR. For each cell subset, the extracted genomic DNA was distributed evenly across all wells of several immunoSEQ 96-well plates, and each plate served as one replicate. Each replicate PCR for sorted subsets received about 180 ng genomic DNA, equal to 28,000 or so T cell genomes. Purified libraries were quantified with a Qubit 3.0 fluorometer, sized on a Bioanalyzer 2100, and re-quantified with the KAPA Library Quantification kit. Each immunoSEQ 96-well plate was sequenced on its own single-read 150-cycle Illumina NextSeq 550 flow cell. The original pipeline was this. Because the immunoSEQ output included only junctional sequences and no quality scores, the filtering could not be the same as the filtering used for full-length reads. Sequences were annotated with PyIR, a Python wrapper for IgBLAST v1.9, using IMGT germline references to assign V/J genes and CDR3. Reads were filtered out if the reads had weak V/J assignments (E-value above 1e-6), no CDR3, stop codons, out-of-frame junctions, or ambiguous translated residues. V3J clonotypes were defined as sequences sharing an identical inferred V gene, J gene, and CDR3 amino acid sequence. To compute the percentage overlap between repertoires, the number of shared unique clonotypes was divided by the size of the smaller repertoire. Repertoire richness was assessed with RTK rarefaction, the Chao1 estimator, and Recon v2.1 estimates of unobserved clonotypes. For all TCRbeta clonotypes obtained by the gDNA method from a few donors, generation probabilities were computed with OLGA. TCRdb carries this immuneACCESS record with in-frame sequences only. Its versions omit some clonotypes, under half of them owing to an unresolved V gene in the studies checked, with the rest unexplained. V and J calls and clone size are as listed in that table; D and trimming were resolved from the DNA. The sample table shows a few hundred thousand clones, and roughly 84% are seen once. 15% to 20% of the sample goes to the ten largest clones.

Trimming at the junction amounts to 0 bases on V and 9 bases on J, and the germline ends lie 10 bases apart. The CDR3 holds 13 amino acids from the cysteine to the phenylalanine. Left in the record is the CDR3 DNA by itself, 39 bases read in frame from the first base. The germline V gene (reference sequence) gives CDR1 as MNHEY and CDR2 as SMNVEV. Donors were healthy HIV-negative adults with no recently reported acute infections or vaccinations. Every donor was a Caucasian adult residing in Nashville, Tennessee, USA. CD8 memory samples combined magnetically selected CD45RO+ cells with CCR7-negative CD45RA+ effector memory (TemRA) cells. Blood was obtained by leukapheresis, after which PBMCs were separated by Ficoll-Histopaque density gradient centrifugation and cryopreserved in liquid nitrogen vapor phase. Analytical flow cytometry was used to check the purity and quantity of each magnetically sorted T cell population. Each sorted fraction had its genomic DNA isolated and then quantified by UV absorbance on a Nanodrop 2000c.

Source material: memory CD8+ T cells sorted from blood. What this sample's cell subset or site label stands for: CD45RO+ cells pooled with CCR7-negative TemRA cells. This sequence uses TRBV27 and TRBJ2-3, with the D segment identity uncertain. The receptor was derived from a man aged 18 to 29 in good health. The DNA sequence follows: TGTGCCAGCAGTTTATCGGCCGGGCCGACGCAGTATTTT. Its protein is CASSLSAGPTQYF.